The TCR beta chain described here comes from a study of CXCR3-negative and CXCR3-positive naive CD8 T cells. The CDR3 consists of 16 residues. CDR1 is SGHRS and CDR2 is YFSETQ in the germline V gene. Through 5' RACE with UMI labels, the TRB cDNA libraries were prepared. Reprocessing the 5' RACE reads, TCRdb reports a single entry for every CDR3 protein and omits DNA. This sample's clone table lists around 8,000 distinct CDR3 sequences. The clonotype comes from a human donor in good health. Some clones in this sample may be carry-over from other donors' samples. V and J are TRBV5-1 and TRBJ2-2; TCRdb designates TRBD1, a call that cannot be tested without DNA. Sequencing was carried out using naive CXCR3- CD8+ T cells from blood. The subset was: CD45RO-CCR7+CD27+CD95- naive CD8+ T cells lacking CXCR3 (TNR3-). The chain's CDR3 is CARVPRAVRTPGSCFF. Combining the CDR3 with reference TRBV5-1 and TRBJ2-2 gives the whole variable domain KAGVTQTPRYLIKTRGQQVTLSCSPISGHRSVSWYQQTPGQGLQFLFEYFSETQRNKGNFPGRFSGRQFSNSRSEMNVSTLELGDSALYLCARVPRAVRTPGSCFFGEGSRLTVL.